The table lists the clone carrying this T cell receptor beta chain with many counts. Its antigen is unidentified. Authors of the study amplified TCR beta CDR3 regions from RNA transcripts. Carried out on the TCR CDR3, a first-round RT-PCR used the HTBI primer set. TCRdb called the multiplex PCR reads again in MiXCR, with one record for every CDR3 protein. The table has 500,000 to 650,000 distinct CDR3 sequences, roughly 15% seen once; the top ten hold about 12%. This sample was included in a study of T cells in Graves' hyperthyroidism and ophthalmopathy. General study points: Ophthalmopathy onset followed model prediction by a median about 6.9 months. Using 13 V-J features, a model discriminated ophthalmopathy from stable hyperthyroidism.

Germline V CDR1 and CDR2: MDHEN, SYDVKM. This CDR3 contains 16 residues. Trimming removed 10 bases from V and 3 bases from J, with 22 bases in between. PBMCs came from about 10 ml fresh peripheral blood. This clonotype was obtained from a woman between 45 and 65 years old with Graves' ophthalmopathy. The chain joins TRBV28 to TRBJ1-5; tentative D call: TRBD1 (5 bases). Sequencing was done on a sample of blood. The CDR3 sequence is CATSRRQGEPNQPQHF. DNA of the CDR3: TGTGCCACCTCCCGAAGGCAGGGAGAGCCCAATCAGCCCCAGCATTTT.